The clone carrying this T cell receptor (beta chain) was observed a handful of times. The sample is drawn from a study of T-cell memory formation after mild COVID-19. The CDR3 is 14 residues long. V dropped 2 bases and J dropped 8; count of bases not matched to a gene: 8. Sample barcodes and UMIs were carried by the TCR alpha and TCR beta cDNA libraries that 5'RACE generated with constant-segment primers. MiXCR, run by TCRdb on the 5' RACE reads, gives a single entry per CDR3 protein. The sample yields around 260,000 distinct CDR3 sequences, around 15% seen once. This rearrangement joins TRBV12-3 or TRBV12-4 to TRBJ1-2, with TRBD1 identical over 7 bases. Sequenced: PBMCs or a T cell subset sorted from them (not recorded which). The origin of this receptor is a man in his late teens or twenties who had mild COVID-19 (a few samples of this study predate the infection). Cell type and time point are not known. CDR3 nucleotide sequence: TGTGCCAGCAGTTTAAATGACAGGGTGGAGGGCTACACCTTC. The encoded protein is CASSLNDRVEGYTF.